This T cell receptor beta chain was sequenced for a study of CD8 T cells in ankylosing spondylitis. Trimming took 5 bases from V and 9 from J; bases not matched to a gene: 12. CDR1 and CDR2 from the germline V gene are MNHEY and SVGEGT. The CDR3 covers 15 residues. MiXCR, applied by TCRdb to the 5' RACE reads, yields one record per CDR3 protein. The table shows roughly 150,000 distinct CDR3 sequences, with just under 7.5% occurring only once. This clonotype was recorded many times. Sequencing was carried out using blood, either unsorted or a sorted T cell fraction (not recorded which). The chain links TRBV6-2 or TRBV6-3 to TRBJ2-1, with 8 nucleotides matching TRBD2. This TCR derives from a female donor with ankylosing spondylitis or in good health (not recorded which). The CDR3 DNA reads TGTGCCAGCAGTGATGGCGGGGGGCCGTCTCGTGAGCAGTTCTTC. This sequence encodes CASSDGGGPSREQFF.